This entry concerns a single T cell receptor (beta chain). This specimen belongs to a study of control samples from healthy donors and cancer patients. Some clones are missing from TCRdb's copy, which holds only in-frame ones; the method was immunoSEQ multiplex PCR. The top ten clones hold less than 20% of a sample with about 68,000 clones, 65% to 85% of them seen once. The source material was blood. This TCR came from a man in his sixties in good health.

DNA of the CDR3: TGTGCAAGTCGCTTAAGGTACCAGGGGTCCCTAGCGGGAGCCCACTACGAGCAGTACTTC. This gives the protein CASRLRYQGSLAGAHYEQYF. The J gene is TRBJ2-7, the V gene TRBV12-2; TRBD2 reflects the table's D call only, with no check against the DNA. TRBV12-2 is an annotated pseudogene. The CDR3 loop spans 20 amino acids.